These 20 T cell receptor beta chains were all obtained from the same sample, sequenced in a study of post-analysis software for immune sequencing data. These receptors lack a known antigen. Study results and caveats: Compared with controls, patients had more of five TRBV segments, including TRBV5-6, TRBV5-1 and TRBV20-1.

Unique molecular identifiers had been added to the TCR beta cDNA libraries. TCRdb reprocessed the PCR reads with MiXCR, giving one entry per CDR3 protein. The sample comprises 450,000 to 700,000 distinct CDR3 sequences, roughly 47% of which are singletons, and roughly 1.7% rests with the top ten. Sequencing was performed on blood. These receptors came from a girl between 10 and 17 years old with multiple sclerosis.

This clonotype was detected a few times. The CDR3 nucleotides read TGTGCCAGCAGTGGACAGGTACCTTCCTACGAGCAGTACTTC. Residues: CASSGQVPSYEQYF. This sequence joins TRBV28 and TRBJ2-7, with 7 bases aligning to TRBD1. V gave up 5 bases and J gave up 1 base; unmatched junction bases: 5. CDR3 length equals 14 residues. The germline CDR1 and CDR2 sequences are MDHEN and SYDVKM.

J is TRBJ1-3 and V is TRBV4-1, with 8 positions matching TRBD1. The junction had 2 bases not matched to a gene; V was cut back by 0 bases and J by 1 base. Germline V gene lookup returns CDR1 MGHRA and CDR2 YSYEKL. The CDR3 has 16 amino acids. CDR3 DNA: TGCGCCAGCAGCCAAGAGGGACAGGCTTCTGGAAACACCATATATTTT. Translating it yields CASSQEGQASGNTIYF.

This chain connects TRBV12-3 or TRBV12-4 to TRBJ2-3, with TRBD1 as a possible D gene (6 bases). V lost 4 bases to trimming and J lost 10 bases, with 18 bases between them. This CDR3 contains 14 residues. The DNA of the CDR3 is TGTGCCAGCAGTTCAGATGTACAGGACAGAGCGCAGTATTTT. Translating gives CASSSDVQDRAQYF.

This clonotype was counted a few times. The V gene is TRBV29-1, the J gene TRBJ1-6, with 9 bases that match TRBD1. Germline CDR1 reads SQVTM; CDR2 reads ANQGSEA. With V trimmed by 7 bases and J by 9 bases, 7 bases remained unmatched. CDR3 length: 13 amino acids. The CDR3 here is CSATGGSGSPLHF. The CDR3 nucleotides are TGCAGCGCTACAGGGGGCTCGGGTTCACCCCTCCACTTT.

The chain uses TRBV7-9 and TRBJ2-5; 8 nucleotides line up with TRBD1. The end of the DNA fits TRBJ2-7 better, so the J call may be wrong. This CDR3 contains 14 residues. CDR1 SEHNR and CDR2 FQNEAQ come from the germline V gene (reference sequence). This CDR3 reads CASTPRQGRDEQYF. The CDR3 nucleotides are TGTGCCAGCACCCCTCGACAGGGGAGAGACGAGCAGTACTTC.

This clonotype came up a few times. The gene calls are TRBV20-1 and TRBJ2-3; no reliable D call. The CDR3 totals 13 residues. V lost 3 bases, J lost 2 bases, and 9 bases lay in between. The germline V gene has CDR1 DFQATT and CDR2 SNEGSKA (reference sequence). The CDR3 loop reads CSASSPFTDTQYF. The CDR3 DNA follows: TGCAGTGCTAGTAGTCCTTTCACAGATACGCAGTATTTT.

The V call is TRBV29-1, the J call TRBJ2-3, with unresolved D. The V and J ends lost 4 bases and 6 bases respectively, with 14 bases between them. The CDR3 length is 13 residues. CDR1 and CDR2 from the germline V gene are SQVTM and ANQGSEA. The DNA for the CDR3 is TGCAGCGTTGGCTTTTTGGCCCGCGATACGCAGTATTTT. It is translated as CSVGFLARDTQYF.

The V and J genes are TRBV5-1 and TRBJ1-2; 8 positions match TRBD1. The CDR3 runs to 14 residues. V lost 3 bases and J lost 7; bases outside the gene matches: 8. Germline lookup yields CDR1 SGHRS and CDR2 YFSETQ. CDR3 in amino acids: CASSWTGSVGGYTF. The CDR3 coding sequence is TGCGCCAGCAGCTGGACAGGGTCGGTCGGTGGCTACACCTTC.

This sequence joins TRBV4-1 and TRBJ2-4; D remains unclear. The V end lost 0 bases, the J end lost 1 base, and 7 bases lay between the germline ends. The V gene's germline CDR1 is MGHRA and CDR2 YSYEKL. This CDR3 has 15 residues. DNA of the CDR3: TGCGCCAGCAGCCAAGAAGGGTTGGCCAAAAACATTCAGTACTTC. This codes for CASSQEGLAKNIQYF.

The genes are TRBV7-2 and TRBJ2-5; the match to TRBD2 covers 7 bases. CDR1 is SGHTA, CDR2 FQGNSA, per germline. The CDR3 contains 15 residues. V was clipped by 5 bases and J by 0 bases; unmatched bases: 6. The chain's CDR3 is CASSGGGNYQETQYF. The DNA for the CDR3 is TGTGCCAGCAGCGGCGGGGGAAATTACCAAGAGACCCAGTACTTC.

A few counts support this clonotype. The chain couples TRBV7-2 to TRBJ1-2; D not certain. Germline V lookup: CDR1 SGHTA, CDR2 FQGNSA. The CDR3 extends over 13 amino acids. The germline V and J ends were trimmed by 7 bases and 3 bases, with 12 bases remaining between them. The CDR3 DNA reads as TGTGCCAGCAAAGGAGGGAACGACTATGGCTACACCTTC. Its translation is CASKGGNDYGYTF.

The rearrangement uses TRBV16 and TRBJ2-2; D gene unclear. The CDR3 spans 12 residues. Germline V lookup: CDR1 KGHSY, CDR2 FQNENV. The germline V and J ends were trimmed by 1 base and 5 bases, with 2 bases remaining between them. Written as DNA, the CDR3 is TGTGCCAGCAGCCAATTAACCGGGGAGCTGTTTTTT. As protein: CASSQLTGELFF.

V and J are TRBV11-2 and TRBJ2-3; 10 bases agree with TRBD2. Germline loops: CDR1 SGHAT, CDR2 FQNNGV. The ends lost 2 bases at V and 4 bases at J; junction bases unmatched: 3. There are 15 residues in the CDR3. In DNA, the CDR3 is TGTGCCAGCAGCTTACAGCGGGGGGGACCAGATACGCAGTATTTT. It codes for CASSLQRGGPDTQYF.

The rearrangement joins TRBV20-1 to TRBJ2-3; D is unclear. The CDR3 loop spans 13 amino acids. V lost 6 bases and J 5 bases, leaving 15 bases between the germline ends. Germline values: CDR1 DFQATT, CDR2 SNEGSKA (reference sequence). The CDR3 DNA reads TGCAGTGCCCATAGTGGCTATAAAGATACGCAGTATTTT. Amino acids: CSAHSGYKDTQYF.

The table lists this clonotype with a few counts. This sequence joins TRBV27 and TRBJ2-7; no definite D call. The V gene lost 3 bases and the J gene lost 0 bases, with 9 bases spanning the gap. The CDR3 contains 14 residues. Germline loops: CDR1 MNHEY, CDR2 SMNVEV (reference sequence). This CDR3 reads CASSLGSFSYEQYF. The CDR3 DNA is TGTGCCAGCAGTTTGGGAAGCTTCTCCTACGAGCAGTACTTC.

Comments on this clonotype: The junction does not match germline at one end; this may be a read error. The chain is built from TRBV2 and TRBJ2-3, with 9 bases identical to TRBD2. The length of the CDR3 is 15 residues. Germline CDR1 is SNHLY and CDR2 is FYNNEI. CDR3 region: CAGRPGLALTDTQYF. CDR3 DNA sequence: TGTGCCGGCAGGCCGGGACTAGCCCTCACAGATACGCAGTATTTT.

The J gene is TRBJ2-7, the V gene TRBV27, with a weak D call TRBD2 (5 bases). CDR1 is MNHEY, CDR2 SMNVEV, per germline (reference sequence). V lost 6 bases and J lost 3, with 18 bases in between. The CDR3 covers 15 residues. The chain's CDR3 is CASREVWTAIYEQYF. CDR3 DNA: TGTGCCAGCAGAGAAGTCTGGACTGCCATCTACGAGCAGTACTTC.

On this clonotype itself: A read error may produce the germline difference seen at one junction end. The rearrangement uses TRBV3-1 and TRBJ2-4; 10 bases fit TRBD2. Germline-derived CDR1 and CDR2 are LGHDT and YNNKEL (reference sequence). This CDR3 comprises 20 residues. The CDR3 DNA follows: TGTGCCAGCAGCCTCTACACCCGGACTAGCGGCACCGTGGCCAAAAGCATTCAGTACTTC. Residues: CASSLYTRTSGTVAKSIQYF.

On this clonotype itself: Germline and junction disagree at one end, which may indicate a read error. The V call is TRBV20-1, the J call TRBJ2-1, with TRBD2 matching 13 bases. This CDR3 comprises 17 residues. CDR1 is DFQATT, CDR2 SNEGSKA, per germline (reference sequence). The CDR3 region has the DNA TGCAGTACTAGGACAGAAGGGACTAGCGGGGTCCCCAATGAGCAGTTCTTC. Protein sequence: CSTRTEGTSGVPNEQFF.

V is TRBV5-5 and J is TRBJ2-5, with 9 bases that match TRBD1. Looked up from germline, CDR1 is SGHKS and CDR2 is YYEKEE (reference sequence). The ends lost 5 bases at V and 6 bases at J; junction bases unmatched: 5. The CDR3 runs to 13 residues. The CDR3 DNA follows: TGTGCCAGCAGGCAGGACAGGGGTCAGACCCAGTACTTC. Encoded protein: CASRQDRGQTQYF. The entire variable domain, with the rest obtained from reference TRBV5-5 and TRBJ2-5, is as follows: DAGVTQSPTHLIKTRGQQVTLRCSPISGHKSVSWYQQVLGQGPQFIFQYYEKEERGRGNFPDRFSARQFPNYSSELNVNALLLGDSALYLCASRQDRGQTQYFGPGTRLLVL.